One sample yielded the 28 T cell receptor beta chains listed below, sequenced in a study of T cells in Graves' hyperthyroidism and ophthalmopathy. The investigators amplified TCR beta CDR3 regions from RNA transcripts. A set of HTBI primers served as the primers for a first-round RT-PCR of the TCR CDR3. TCRdb called the multiplex PCR reads again in MiXCR, with one record for every CDR3 protein. The sample holds 380,000 or so distinct CDR3 sequences, around 14% seen once. The source material was blood. The receptors originated from a woman aged 25 to 45 with Graves' hyperthyroidism.

The sample holds a few counts of this clonotype. The chain joins TRBV20-1 to TRBJ2-7; D remains unclear. CDR3 length: 13 amino acids. V lost 7 bases and J 4 bases, leaving 17 bases between the germline ends. The germline V gene encodes CDR1 DFQATT and CDR2 SNEGSKA (reference sequence). As DNA, the CDR3 is TGCAGTGAAAAGTGGGGATATAGTTACGAGCAGTACTTC. This gives the protein CSEKWGYSYEQYF.

In nucleotides, the CDR3 is TGCAGTGCTAGACCGATAACTAGCGGGAGGACAGATACGCAGTATTTT. Translated: CSARPITSGRTDTQYF. The gene calls are TRBV20-1 and TRBJ2-3; 12 nucleotides agree with TRBD2. The V gene end was trimmed by 2 bases and the J gene end by 3 bases; junction bases not matched to a gene: 6. CDR3 size: 16 residues. Looked up from germline, CDR1 is DFQATT and CDR2 is SNEGSKA (reference sequence).

This clonotype was detected only a few times. This could be a read error, since a much larger clone is one nucleotide away. This sequence joins TRBV6-2 or TRBV6-3 and TRBJ1-5, with D uncertain. Trimming removed 2 bases from V and 0 bases from J, with 5 bases in between. Germline V CDR1 and CDR2: MNHEY, SVGEGT. The CDR3 length is 14 residues. The CDR3 sequence is CASSYGVSNQPQHF. DNA for the CDR3: TGTGCCAGCAGTTACGGGGTTAGCAATCAGCCCCAGCATTTT.

The chain couples TRBV19 to TRBJ2-2; TRBD2 aligns across 9 bases. V shed 0 bases and J 6 bases; nucleotides not matched to a gene: 29. The CDR3 is 24 residues long. The germline CDR1 and CDR2 sequences are LNHDA and SQIVND (reference sequence). The CDR3 nucleotides are TGTGCCAGTAGTATAGATCTCCGGGGCCCGGCGGCCGGGAGCCTAGCGGGAACACCCGGGGAGCTGTTTTTT. Amino acids: CASSIDLRGPAAGSLAGTPGELFF.

The V call is TRBV18, the J call TRBJ1-1; TRBD1 might be the D (6 bases). The CDR3 is made up of 13 amino acids. CDR1 is KGHSH and CDR2 is LQKENI in the germline V gene. V shed 6 bases and J shed 4 bases, with 12 bases lying between them. CDR3 amino acids: CASSWTVSTEAFF. For the CDR3, the DNA is TGTGCCAGCTCCTGGACAGTCAGCACTGAAGCTTTCTTT.

Only a few counts were recorded for this clonotype. The chain combines TRBV19 with TRBJ2-6, with TRBD1 matching 10 bases. V was clipped by 5 bases and J by 4 bases; unmatched bases: 11. Per germline, CDR1 LNHDA and CDR2 SQIVND (reference sequence). The CDR3 covers 18 residues. Here the CDR3 reads CASSGPRQGAGGANVLTF. The CDR3 DNA reads TGTGCCAGTAGTGGTCCGAGACAGGGGGCAGGAGGGGCCAACGTCCTGACTTTC.

This clonotype was seen ten or more times. The chain employs TRBV6-1 and TRBJ2-7; tentatively, D is TRBD2 (6 bases). This CDR3 comprises 14 residues. V lost 8 bases to trimming and J lost 2 bases, with 16 bases between them. Looked up from germline, CDR1 is MNHNS and CDR2 is SASEGT. CDR3 protein: CASHTPGVTYEQYF. The CDR3 DNA is TGTGCCAGCCACACACCGGGAGTAACCTACGAGCAGTACTTC.

The chain links TRBV12-3 or TRBV12-4 to TRBJ2-7; D perhaps matches TRBD2 (6 bases). The germline V and J ends were trimmed by 7 bases and 4 bases, with 14 bases remaining between them. The length of the CDR3 is 13 residues. This CDR3 is CASNYGTYYEQYF. The CDR3 DNA follows: TGTGCCAGCAATTATGGGACTTATTACGAGCAGTACTTC.

This clonotype showed up many times. The rearrangement joins TRBV20-1 to TRBJ2-1; 11 bases map to TRBD2. V was clipped by 1 base and J by 7 bases; unmatched bases: 9. The germline CDR1 and CDR2 sequences are DFQATT and SNEGSKA (reference sequence). This CDR3 comprises 16 residues. CDR3 loop: CSARGTSGSWGNEQFF. For the CDR3, the DNA is TGCAGTGCTAGAGGAACTAGCGGGAGTTGGGGGAATGAGCAGTTCTTC.

This clonotype has ten or more counts. The chain uses TRBV6-1 and TRBJ2-1; D might be TRBD2 (6 bases). From germline, CDR1 is MNHNS and CDR2 SASEGT. Trimming cost V 9 bases and J 9 bases, with 24 bases left between them. This CDR3 is built from 15 residues. CDR3 nucleotide sequence: TGTGCCAGTAGACTTGGGGGGAGCCTACCTGGTGAGCAGTTCTTC. It is translated as CASRLGGSLPGEQFF.

This clonotype occurred many times. The chain recombines TRBV5-1 with TRBJ2-3; no clear D. The CDR3 consists of 14 residues. CDR1 is SGHRS, CDR2 YFSETQ, per germline. Trimming took off 4 bases at V and 3 bases at J, with 12 bases between the two ends. CDR3 coding DNA: TGCGCCAGCAGCGACGGACGATTGACAGATACGCAGTATTTT. Its translation is CASSDGRLTDTQYF.

This clonotype was found many times. V and J are TRBV11-2 and TRBJ2-1, with 11 bases identical to TRBD2. The CDR3 is made up of 15 amino acids. Germline CDR1 is SGHAT and CDR2 is FQNNGV. With V trimmed by 1 base and J by 9 bases, 5 bases remained unmatched. The CDR3 protein is CASSLVLAGGGEQFF. CDR3 in DNA: TGTGCCAGCAGCTTAGTCCTAGCGGGAGGTGGTGAGCAGTTCTTC.

This clonotype was counted many times. The V and J genes are TRBV3-1 and TRBJ2-1; D remains ambiguous. The V gene's germline CDR1 is LGHDT and CDR2 YNNKEL (reference sequence). Trimming took 0 bases from V and 7 from J, leaving 13 bases between them. The CDR3 runs 15 residues. CDR3 coding DNA: TGTGCCAGCAGCCAAGATATAGGTCCTGCAAATGAGCAGTTCTTC. Its translation is CASSQDIGPANEQFF.

This clonotype was seen many times. J is TRBJ2-1 and V is TRBV7-2; 14 positions match TRBD2. Trimming took 4 bases from V and 9 from J; bases not matched to a gene: 11. The CDR3 runs to 17 residues. The V gene's germline CDR1 is SGHTA and CDR2 FQGNSA. CDR3 loop: CASSSYPGLAGVSEQFF. As DNA, the CDR3 is TGTGCCAGCAGCTCCTACCCGGGACTAGCGGGAGTTAGTGAGCAGTTCTTC.

This clonotype was recorded many times. The rearrangement uses TRBV11-2 and TRBJ2-7; 10 bases are shared with TRBD2. CDR3 length: 16 amino acids. The trim removed 5 bases at V and 7 bases at J, leaving 14 bases unmatched. Germline loops: CDR1 SGHAT, CDR2 FQNNGV. The CDR3 region has the DNA TGTGCCAGCAGCCGCAGATCTAGCGGGAGTGGTCGGGAGCAGTACTTC. Residues: CASSRRSSGSGREQYF.

At least ten counts were recorded for this clonotype. The chain uses TRBV15 and TRBJ2-5; D possibly corresponds to TRBD1 (6 bases). This CDR3 is built from 15 residues. Trimming left V 5 bases short and J 2 bases short, with 15 bases between. In germline, CDR1 is LNHNV, CDR2 YYDKDF (reference sequence). CDR3 bases: TGTGCCACCAGCTCCTCCGGACAGCTACAAGAGACCCAGTACTTC. Protein: CATSSSGQLQETQYF.

This clonotype was counted many times. The chain uses TRBV29-1 and TRBJ2-5; TRBD1 aligns across 8 bases. The CDR3 totals 15 residues. V lost 5 bases, J lost 3 bases, and 11 bases stayed unmatched. CDR1 and CDR2 (germline): SQVTM, ANQGSEA. The CDR3 sequence is CSVLTGVDSKETQYF. The CDR3 DNA sequence: TGCAGCGTTTTGACAGGGGTAGACTCCAAAGAGACCCAGTACTTC.

This clonotype has a count of ten or more. The chain employs TRBV5-1 and TRBJ2-3, with 8 bases identical to TRBD2. Germline V lookup: CDR1 SGHRS, CDR2 YFSETQ. The V and J ends lost 4 bases and 6 bases, in that order; junction bases with no gene match: 7. This CDR3 is 14 amino acids long. CDR3 in amino acids: CASSPAAGVDTQYF. The CDR3 region has the DNA TGCGCCAGCAGCCCCGCAGCGGGAGTCGATACGCAGTATTTT.

In its sample, this clonotype was seen a few times. V is TRBV24-1 and J is TRBJ2-1, with 8 bases lining up with TRBD2. This CDR3 region has 14 residues. The V gene end was trimmed by 0 bases and the J gene end by 9 bases; junction bases not matched to a gene: 3. In germline, CDR1 is KGHDR, CDR2 SFDVKD. This CDR3 is CATSDLAGGVEQFF. The CDR3 nucleotides are TGTGCCACCAGTGATTTGGCGGGAGGCGTTGAGCAGTTCTTC.

This sequence joins TRBV20-1 and TRBJ2-7; D not certain. V was clipped by 6 bases and J by 5 bases, with 17 bases between them. The CDR3 sequence is 13 residues long. CDR1 is DFQATT and CDR2 is SNEGSKA in the germline V gene (reference sequence). The CDR3 coding sequence is TGCAGTGCCCGCCCGCCGAGTCGGGACGAGCAGTACTTC. Translating gives CSARPPSRDEQYF.

This clonotype occurred many times. The chain joins TRBV2 to TRBJ2-3, with a possible D match to TRBD1 (6 bases). Germline V CDR1 and CDR2: SNHLY, FYNNEI. The CDR3 length is 15 residues. V was pared by 7 bases and J by 0 bases, with 14 bases between. The CDR3 coding sequence is TGTGCCAGCACTGTCCAGGGGAGAAGCACAGATACGCAGTATTTT. Its translation: CASTVQGRSTDTQYF.

This clonotype was seen repeatedly, ten times or more. V usage is TRBV27 and J usage is TRBJ2-2, with TRBD2 as a possible D gene (5 bases). V was pared by 2 bases and J by 0 bases, with 10 bases between. The CDR3 loop spans 16 amino acids. Germline lookup yields CDR1 MNHEY and CDR2 SMNVEV (reference sequence). CDR3 nucleotide sequence: TGTGCCAGCAGTTTAGACTACACAGCGAACACCGGGGAGCTGTTTTTT. Protein: CASSLDYTANTGELFF.

This clonotype was seen a handful of times. The V gene is TRBV9, the J gene TRBJ2-2; no clear D gene. Germline V gene data show CDR1 as SGDLS and CDR2 as YYNGEE. The length of the CDR3 is 14 residues. Trimming shortened V by 0 bases and J by 5 bases, and 8 bases separated the two germline ends. In DNA, the CDR3 is TGTGCCAGCAGCGTAGCTACCCTTACCGGGGAGCTGTTTTTT. It encodes CASSVATLTGELFF. The full variable domain, in which reference TRBV9 and TRBJ2-2 provide the parts outside the CDR3, is DSGVTQTPKHLITATGQRVTLRCSPRSGDLSVYWYQQSLDQGLQFLIQYYNGEERAKGNILERFSAQQFPDLHSELNLSSLELGDSALYFCASSVATLTGELFFGEGSRLTVL.

This clonotype showed up many times. The J gene is TRBJ1-3, the V gene TRBV15; D possibly corresponds to TRBD1 (6 bases). This CDR3 region has 17 residues. V dropped 1 base and J dropped 0 bases, with 13 bases sitting between them. Per the germline V gene, CDR1 is LNHNV and CDR2 is YYDKDF (reference sequence). The CDR3 loop is CATSRAGQKTSGNTIYF. CDR3 coding DNA: TGTGCCACCAGCAGAGCGGGACAAAAAACCTCTGGAAACACCATATATTTT.

This clonotype was observed a few times. The CDR3 protein is CASSLRYSYEQYF. For the CDR3, the DNA is TGTGCCAGCAGCTTACGCTACTCCTACGAGCAGTACTTC. The chain uses TRBV13 and TRBJ2-7; no clear D gene. V was pared by 2 bases and J by 0 bases, with 5 bases between. CDR1 and CDR2 from the germline V gene are PRHDT and FYEKMQ (reference sequence). This CDR3 has 13 residues.

This clonotype was seen a handful of times. J is TRBJ2-2 and V is TRBV19, with 12 bases aligning to TRBD2. The J segment lost 6 bases and the V segment lost 4 bases, leaving 6 bases of the junction unmatched. Germline V lookup: CDR1 LNHDA, CDR2 SQIVND (reference sequence). The CDR3 is 16 amino acids. In nucleotides, the CDR3 is TGTGCCAGTAGTAAGCTAGCGGGAGGGGGTGCCGGGGAGCTGTTTTTT. It encodes CASSKLAGGGAGELFF.

This clonotype was observed at least ten times. The chain has TRBV30 and TRBJ2-3; 11 positions match TRBD2. V lost 2 bases, J lost 5 bases, and 3 bases stayed unmatched. The germline V gene has CDR1 GTSNPN and CDR2 SVGIG (reference sequence). This CDR3 contains 14 residues. CDR3 nucleotides: TGTGCCTGGAGTCTAGCGGGAGGAAGAGATACGCAGTATTTT. As protein: CAWSLAGGRDTQYF.

The CDR3 is CASSTTSGRVDEQFF. In DNA, the CDR3 is TGTGCCAGTAGTACCACTAGCGGGAGAGTCGATGAGCAGTTCTTC. The chain couples TRBV19 to TRBJ2-1; TRBD2 matches 11 bases. In germline, CDR1 is LNHDA, CDR2 SQIVND (reference sequence). The J segment lost 8 bases and the V segment lost 4 bases, leaving 7 bases of the junction unmatched. The CDR3 totals 15 residues.